This entry lists 32 T cell receptor beta chains sequenced from one sample in a study of cytomegalovirus exposure and HLA in healthy donors. Primers: 60 Vbeta forward and 13 Jbeta reverse. Clones were read by immunoSEQ multiplex PCR, and TCRdb kept only the in-frame ones, dropping some. Of about 130,000 clones listed, 74% are singletons. The sequenced material came from PBMCs. The receptors come from a woman aged 45 to 65 in good health and CMV-seropositive.

The chain links TRBV10-3 to TRBJ1-5; no clear D gene. V was cut by 0 bases and J by 2 bases, with 11 bases left in between. CDR1 and CDR2 from the germline V gene are ENHRY and SYGVKD. The CDR3 loop spans 16 amino acids. In DNA, the CDR3 is TGTGCCATCAGTGAGTCGCAGTCAATGGGCAATCAGCCCCAGCATTTT. It specifies CAISESQSMGNQPQHF.

This clone was seen only a few times. The genes are TRBV4-1 and TRBJ1-4, with 8 bases aligning to TRBD1. Germline CDR1 MGHRA, CDR2 YSYEKL. The CDR3 spans 14 residues. Trimming removed 4 bases from V and 8 bases from J; junction bases left unmatched: 6. CDR3 sequence reads: CASSPGQGREKLFF. The CDR3 DNA reads as TGCGCCAGCAGCCCCGGACAGGGAAGGGAAAAACTGTTTTTT.

A single count supports this clone. The rearrangement joins TRBV6-6 to TRBJ1-3, with 8 bases aligning to TRBD1. Unmatched junction bases numbered 8, after V lost 7 bases and J lost 3 bases. CDR3 size: 15 residues. Germline V gives CDR1 MNHNY, CDR2 SVGAGI (reference sequence). The CDR3 reads CASNPDRGNGNTIYF. In DNA form, the CDR3 reads TGTGCCAGCAATCCTGACAGGGGCAATGGAAACACCATATATTTT.

This rearrangement joins TRBV11-2 to TRBJ2-3; 10 bases are a match to TRBD1. From germline, CDR1 is SGHAT and CDR2 FQNNGV. The junction had 3 bases not matched to a gene; V was cut back by 6 bases and J by 0 bases. This CDR3 contains 15 residues. This chain's CDR3 is CASSGQGVSTDTQYF. Written as DNA, the CDR3 is TGTGCCAGCAGTGGACAGGGGGTTAGCACAGATACGCAGTATTTT.

This rearrangement joins TRBV7-8 to TRBJ1-2, with TRBD1 identical over 7 bases. With 3 bases clipped from V and 6 bases from J, the junction kept 4 bases outside the gene matches. This CDR3 comprises 13 residues. Germline V gene lookup returns CDR1 SGHVS and CDR2 FQNEAQ. CDR3 in DNA: TGTGCCAGCAGCTTCCGACAGGGCGATGGCTACACCTTC. Translation: CASSFRQGDGYTF.

V gene TRBV30 combines with J gene TRBJ2-5; possibly TRBD2 for D (6 bases). The CDR3 contains 14 residues. V lost 0 bases and J lost 2, with 10 bases in between. Germline-derived CDR1 and CDR2 are GTSNPN and SVGIG (reference sequence). The CDR3 here is CAWSVLGGQETQYF. For the CDR3, the DNA is TGTGCCTGGAGTGTCCTGGGGGGACAAGAGACCCAGTACTTC.

This chain joins TRBV29-1 and TRBJ2-3; 10 nucleotides align to TRBD1. The CDR3 length is 13 residues. CDR1 and CDR2 from the germline V gene are SQVTM and ANQGSEA. The CDR3 nucleotides read TGCGGGGCCCGGACAGGGGGGGCAGATACGCAGTATTTT. Translated, it gives CGARTGGADTQYF.

This clone showed up just once. The chain uses TRBV6-5 and TRBJ2-4, with D uncertain. The V and J ends lost 10 bases and 8 bases respectively, with 15 bases between them. This CDR3 has 12 amino acids. CDR1 and CDR2 (germline): MNHEY, SVGAGI. The DNA for the CDR3 is TGTGCCACAACCGGTGGGCCGGACATTCAGTACTTC. It translates to CATTGGPDIQYF.

This clone showed up just a few times. V gene TRBV7-9 combines with J gene TRBJ2-5; D possibly corresponds to TRBD2 (7 bases). The CDR3 is 15 residues long. V was cut by 8 bases and J by 5 bases, with 21 bases left in between. Germline CDR1 SEHNR, CDR2 FQNEAQ (reference sequence). CDR3 bases: TGTGCCAGCCTAATATCCGGGGGGCGGCGGGAGACCCAGTACTTC. Protein product: CASLISGGRRETQYF.

The V call is TRBV12-5, the J call TRBJ2-3, with a tentative D call TRBD2 (6 bases). The germline gives CDR1 LGHNT, CDR2 FRNRAP. The CDR3 sequence is 14 residues long. Trimming took off 3 bases at V and 2 bases at J, with 9 bases between the two ends. Written as DNA, the CDR3 is TGTGCTAGTGGTTTCCGGGGGATCACAGATACGCAGTATTTT. Amino acids: CASGFRGITDTQYF.

The J gene is TRBJ1-2, the V gene TRBV5-1; D remains ambiguous. The CDR3 has 13 residues. Germline values: CDR1 SGHRS, CDR2 YFSETQ. Trimming removed 0 bases at V and 5 bases at J, with 8 bases between. The CDR3 loop reads CASSLDGVYGYTF. In DNA, the CDR3 is TGCGCCAGCAGCTTGGATGGAGTGTATGGCTACACCTTC. The whole variable domain, remainder taken from reference TRBV5-1 and TRBJ1-2, is KAGVTQTPRYLIKTRGQQVTLSCSPISGHRSVSWYQQTPGQGLQFLFEYFSETQRNKGNFPGRFSGRQFSNSRSEMNVSTLELGDSALYLCASSLDGVYGYTFGSGTRLTVV.

The chain joins TRBV6-5 to TRBJ2-5; tentatively, D is TRBD1 (6 bases). V shed 8 bases and J shed 5 bases, with 12 bases lying between them. The CDR3 runs to 12 residues. Germline loops: CDR1 MNHEY, CDR2 SVGAGI. The CDR3 here is CASGDRSETQYF. For the CDR3, the DNA is TGTGCCAGCGGCGACAGGTCGGAGACCCAGTACTTC.

The chain recombines TRBV30 with TRBJ2-6, with TRBD1 matching 7 bases. The CDR3 sequence is 17 residues long. The trim removed 0 bases at V and 4 bases at J, leaving 9 bases unmatched. The V gene's germline CDR1 is GTSNPN and CDR2 SVGIG (reference sequence). CDR3 region: CAWSVPTTGSGANVLTF. Written as DNA, the CDR3 is TGTGCCTGGAGTGTTCCCACGACAGGGTCCGGGGCCAACGTCCTGACTTTC.

This clone was seen more than once but under ten times. The chain joins TRBV19 to TRBJ2-3, with 10 nucleotides matching TRBD1. V dropped 6 bases and J dropped 1; count of bases not matched to a gene: 7. The CDR3 is 16 amino acids. CDR1 and CDR2 from the germline V gene are LNHDA and SQIVND (reference sequence). The CDR3 DNA sequence: TGTGCCAGTAGAACTACCGGGACAGGGGGCACAGATACGCAGTATTTT. Translating it yields CASRTTGTGGTDTQYF.

V gene TRBV5-5 combines with J gene TRBJ1-6; D gene unclear. This CDR3 spans 17 amino acids. Trimming removed 0 bases from V and 0 bases from J, with 10 bases in between. CDR1 is SGHKS, CDR2 YYEKEE, per germline (reference sequence). CDR3: CASSLVSGSSYNSPLHF. Written as DNA, the CDR3 is TGTGCCAGCAGCTTGGTATCGGGGAGCTCCTATAATTCACCCCTCCACTTT. Complete variable domain (other parts from reference TRBV5-5 and TRBJ1-6): DAGVTQSPTHLIKTRGQQVTLRCSPISGHKSVSWYQQVLGQGPQFIFQYYEKEERGRGNFPDRFSARQFPNYSSELNVNALLLGDSALYLCASSLVSGSSYNSPLHFGNGTRLTVT.

The J gene is TRBJ2-2, the V gene TRBV7-2; weak D call: TRBD2 (6 bases). This CDR3 is 15 amino acids long. The V end lost 4 bases, the J end lost 4 bases, and 13 bases lay between the germline ends. Looked up from germline, CDR1 is SGHTA and CDR2 is FQGNSA. The CDR3 sequence is CASSSGGARTGELFF. The DNA of the CDR3 is TGTGCCAGCAGCTCCGGGGGAGCCCGCACCGGGGAGCTGTTTTTT.

This clone turned up a few times. This rearrangement joins TRBV5-8 to TRBJ2-1, with a tentative D call TRBD2 (7 bases). The germline V gene has CDR1 SGHTS and CDR2 YDEGEE. This CDR3 region has 14 residues. V lost 6 bases and J lost 4, with 14 bases in between. Written as DNA, the CDR3 is TGTGCCAGCAACCGGGGGGCACCGTACAATGAGCAGTTCTTC. Residues: CASNRGAPYNEQFF.

This clone was observed a few times. The chain links TRBV4-3 to TRBJ2-7; TRBD1 might be the D (6 bases). Germline-derived CDR1 and CDR2 are LGHNA and YSLEER. There are 18 residues in the CDR3. The ends were cut back, 0 bases at V and 3 bases at J, with 21 bases in the middle. The CDR3 nucleotides are TGCGCCAGCAGCCAAGAACAGGGTTTGTCTCCTCGGGGCTACGAGCAGTACTTC. Residues: CASSQEQGLSPRGYEQYF.

The chain employs TRBV2 and TRBJ2-3, with no clear D. V gave up 1 base and J gave up 1 base, with 9 bases separating them. The CDR3 loop spans 15 amino acids. Germline V CDR1 and CDR2: SNHLY, FYNNEI. The CDR3 is CASSEGLVGTDTQYF. In DNA, the CDR3 is TGTGCCAGCAGTGAAGGTTTAGTGGGCACAGATACGCAGTATTTT.

The chain joins TRBV14 to TRBJ2-7; 9 positions agree with TRBD1. Germline V gene sequence: CDR1 SGHDN, CDR2 FVKESK. This CDR3 comprises 15 residues. Germline trimming cut 1 base from V and 6 bases from J; bases unmatched to any gene: 7. DNA for the CDR3: TGTGCCAGCAGCCAAGCCGCGACAGGGGGTCGCGAGCAGTACTTC. This encodes CASSQAATGGREQYF.

The chain recombines TRBV5-5 with TRBJ1-6; D is undetermined. Between the trimmed V and J ends, which lost 1 base and 5 bases, there was a span of 10 bases. Germline CDR1 SGHKS, CDR2 YYEKEE (reference sequence). This CDR3 has 15 amino acids. The CDR3 DNA sequence: TGTGCCAGCAGCTTGAGGAGTTTCGATAATTCACCCCTCCACTTT. Translating it yields CASSLRSFDNSPLHF.

V usage is TRBV7-9 and J usage is TRBJ2-5; possible D gene TRBD1, 6 bases. The V gene lost 10 bases and the J gene lost 5 bases, with 14 bases spanning the gap. The CDR3 totals 12 residues. Germline V gene data show CDR1 as SEHNR and CDR2 as FQNEAQ (reference sequence). The CDR3 nucleotides are TGTGCCACTTTCGAGGGGGACGAGACCCAGTACTTC. Translation gives CATFEGDETQYF.

This chain connects TRBV7-9 to TRBJ1-1, with D perhaps matching TRBD1 (5 bases). The V end lost 3 bases, the J end lost 4 bases, and 18 bases lay between the germline ends. Germline assignment: CDR1 SEHNR and CDR2 FQNEAQ (reference sequence). This CDR3 is 16 amino acids long. The CDR3 bases are TGTGCCAGCAGCTTCCCCGGCAGGGCTATTGGCACTGAAGCTTTCTTT. As protein: CASSFPGRAIGTEAFF.

In this sample, this clone turned up many times. The CDR3 nucleotides read TGTGCCAGCAGCTTGGACGAGTACAATGAGCAGTTCTTC. Protein: CASSLDEYNEQFF. The J gene is TRBJ2-1, the V gene TRBV5-5; D unresolved. Trimming pared 0 bases from V and 4 bases from J, leaving 5 bases between. The CDR3 is made up of 13 amino acids. Germline CDR1 is SGHKS and CDR2 is YYEKEE (reference sequence).

This clone was found a few times. The chain has TRBV6-1 and TRBJ1-6; D perhaps matches TRBD1 (6 bases). Deletions cut 0 bases from V and 7 bases from J, with 10 bases between. Germline CDR1 and CDR2: MNHNS and SASEGT. The CDR3 has 15 amino acids. The CDR3 nucleotides read TGTGCCAGCAGTGAAGCCAGGGGTGCGAATTCACCCCTCCACTTT. Amino acid sequence: CASSEARGANSPLHF.

V and J are TRBV10-3 and TRBJ2-2; 10 nucleotides line up with TRBD1. The CDR3 totals 13 residues. Germline CDR1 and CDR2: ENHRY and SYGVKD. Unmatched junction bases numbered 3, after V lost 10 bases and J lost 4 bases. CDR3 loop: CATGTGVTGELFF. CDR3 DNA sequence: TGTGCCACCGGGACAGGGGTCACCGGGGAGCTGTTTTTT.

The chain carries TRBV6-6 and TRBJ1-2; 9 nucleotides match TRBD1. V trimming: 6 bases; J trimming: 8 bases; junction bases outside the gene matches: 10. CDR1 and CDR2 from the germline V gene are MNHNY and SVGAGI (reference sequence). The CDR3 spans 14 residues. The CDR3, as DNA: TGTGCCAGCAGCATGCCGGGACAGGGAAAGGGCTACACCTTC. Translated, it gives CASSMPGQGKGYTF.

This clone has just one count. The chain recombines TRBV11-2 with TRBJ1-5; maybe TRBD1 (6 bases). Trimming cost V 4 bases and J 4 bases, with 14 bases left between them. The CDR3 runs to 15 residues. Looked up from germline, CDR1 is SGHAT and CDR2 is FQNNGV. CDR3 residues: CASSWGRGKNQPQHF. The CDR3 nucleotides are TGTGCCAGCAGCTGGGGGCGCGGAAAAAATCAGCCCCAGCATTTT.

The chain combines TRBV29-1 with TRBJ2-5; TRBD2 might be the D (6 bases). CDR3 length: 12 amino acids. Deletions cut 5 bases from V and 5 bases from J, with 12 bases between. The germline V gene has CDR1 SQVTM and CDR2 ANQGSEA. The CDR3 nucleotides are TGCAGCGTTTCGGGAGAGGGGGAGACCCAGTACTTC. It encodes CSVSGEGETQYF.

This clone has more than one count but fewer than ten. The rearrangement uses TRBV7-2 and TRBJ2-3, with 10 bases lining up with TRBD2. The J segment lost 4 bases and the V segment lost 4 bases, leaving 11 bases of the junction unmatched. The CDR3 contains 17 residues. Germline V lookup: CDR1 SGHTA, CDR2 FQGNSA. CDR3 nucleotides: TGTGCCAGCAGCTCCCGAGGGGTCAGCGGGGGGGCAGATACGCAGTATTTT. It translates to CASSSRGVSGGADTQYF.

The chain is built from TRBV5-4 and TRBJ2-7, with D possibly matching TRBD2 (6 bases). Trimming took off 4 bases at V and 2 bases at J, with 16 bases between the two ends. CDR3 size: 15 residues. Germline loops: CDR1 SGHNT, CDR2 YYREEE (reference sequence). The DNA for the CDR3 is TGTGCCAGCAGCAAAGAATCGAGCGGGCCCTACGAGCAGTACTTC. Its translation: CASSKESSGPYEQYF. The variable domain in full, with the rest retrieved from reference TRBV5-4 and TRBJ2-7, is ETGVTQSPTHLIKTRGQQVTLRCSSQSGHNTVSWYQQALGQGPQFIFQYYREEENGRGNFPPRFSGLQFPNYSSELNVNALELDDSALYLCASSKESSGPYEQYFGPGTRLTVT.

The chain links TRBV5-6 to TRBJ2-5; 11 bases map to TRBD2. This CDR3 is built from 14 residues. CDR1 and CDR2 from the germline V gene are SGHDT and YYEEEE. V lost 3 bases and J lost 6; bases outside the gene matches: 4. The CDR3 DNA sequence: TGTGCCAGCAGCTCACTAGCGGGGGCTCAGACCCAGTACTTC. It is translated as CASSSLAGAQTQYF.